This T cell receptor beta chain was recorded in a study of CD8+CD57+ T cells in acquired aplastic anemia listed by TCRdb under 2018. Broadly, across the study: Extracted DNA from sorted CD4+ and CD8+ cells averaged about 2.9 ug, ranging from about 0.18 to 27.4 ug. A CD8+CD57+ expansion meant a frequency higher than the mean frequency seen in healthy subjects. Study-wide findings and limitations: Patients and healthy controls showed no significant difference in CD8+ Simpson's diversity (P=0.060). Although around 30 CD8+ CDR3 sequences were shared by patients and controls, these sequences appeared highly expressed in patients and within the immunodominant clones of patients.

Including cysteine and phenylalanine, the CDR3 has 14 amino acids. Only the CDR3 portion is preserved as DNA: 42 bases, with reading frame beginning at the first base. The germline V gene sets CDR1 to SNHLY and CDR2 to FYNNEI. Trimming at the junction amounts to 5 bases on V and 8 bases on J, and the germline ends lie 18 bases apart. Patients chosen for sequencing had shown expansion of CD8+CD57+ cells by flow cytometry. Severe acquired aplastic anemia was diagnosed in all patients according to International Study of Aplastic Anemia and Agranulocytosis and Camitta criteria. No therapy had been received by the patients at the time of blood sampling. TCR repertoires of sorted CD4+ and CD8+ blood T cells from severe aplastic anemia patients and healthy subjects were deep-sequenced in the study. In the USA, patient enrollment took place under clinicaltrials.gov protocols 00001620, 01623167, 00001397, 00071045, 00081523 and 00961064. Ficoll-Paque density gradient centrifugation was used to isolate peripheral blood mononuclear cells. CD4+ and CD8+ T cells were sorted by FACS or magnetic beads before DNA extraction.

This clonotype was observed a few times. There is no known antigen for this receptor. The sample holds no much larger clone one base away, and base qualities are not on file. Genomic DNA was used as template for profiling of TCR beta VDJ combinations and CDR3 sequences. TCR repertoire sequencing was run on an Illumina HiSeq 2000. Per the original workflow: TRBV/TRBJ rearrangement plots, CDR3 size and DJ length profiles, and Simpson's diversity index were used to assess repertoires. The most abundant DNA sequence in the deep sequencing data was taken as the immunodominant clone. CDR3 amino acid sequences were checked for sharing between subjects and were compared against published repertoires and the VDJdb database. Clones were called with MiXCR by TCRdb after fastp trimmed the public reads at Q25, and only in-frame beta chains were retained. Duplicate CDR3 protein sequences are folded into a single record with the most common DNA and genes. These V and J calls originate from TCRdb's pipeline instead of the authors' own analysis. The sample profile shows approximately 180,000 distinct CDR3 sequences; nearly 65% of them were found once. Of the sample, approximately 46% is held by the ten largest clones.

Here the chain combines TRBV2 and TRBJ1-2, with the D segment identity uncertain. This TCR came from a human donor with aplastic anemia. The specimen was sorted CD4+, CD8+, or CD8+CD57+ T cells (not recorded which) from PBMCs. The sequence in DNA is TGTGCCAGCAGTCTTGGACTGGAGGTTAGGGGCTACACCTTC. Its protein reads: CASSLGLEVRGYTF.